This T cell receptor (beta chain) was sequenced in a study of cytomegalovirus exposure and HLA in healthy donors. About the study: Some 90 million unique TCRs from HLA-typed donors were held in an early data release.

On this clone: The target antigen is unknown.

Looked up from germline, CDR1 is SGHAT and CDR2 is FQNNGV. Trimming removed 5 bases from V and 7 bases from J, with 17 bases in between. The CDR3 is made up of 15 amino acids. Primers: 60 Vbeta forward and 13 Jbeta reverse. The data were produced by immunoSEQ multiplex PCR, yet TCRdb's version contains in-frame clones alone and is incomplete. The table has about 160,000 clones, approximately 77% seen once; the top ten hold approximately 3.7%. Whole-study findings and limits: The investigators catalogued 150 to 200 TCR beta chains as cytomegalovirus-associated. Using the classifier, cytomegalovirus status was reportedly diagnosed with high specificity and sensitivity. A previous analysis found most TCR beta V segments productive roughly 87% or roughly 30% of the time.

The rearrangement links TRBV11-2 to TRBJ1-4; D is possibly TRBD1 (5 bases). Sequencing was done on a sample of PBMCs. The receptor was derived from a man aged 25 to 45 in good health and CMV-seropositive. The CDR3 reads CASSRFPRQSEKLFF. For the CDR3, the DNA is TGTGCCAGCAGCCGATTTCCGAGACAGAGTGAAAAACTGTTTTTT.